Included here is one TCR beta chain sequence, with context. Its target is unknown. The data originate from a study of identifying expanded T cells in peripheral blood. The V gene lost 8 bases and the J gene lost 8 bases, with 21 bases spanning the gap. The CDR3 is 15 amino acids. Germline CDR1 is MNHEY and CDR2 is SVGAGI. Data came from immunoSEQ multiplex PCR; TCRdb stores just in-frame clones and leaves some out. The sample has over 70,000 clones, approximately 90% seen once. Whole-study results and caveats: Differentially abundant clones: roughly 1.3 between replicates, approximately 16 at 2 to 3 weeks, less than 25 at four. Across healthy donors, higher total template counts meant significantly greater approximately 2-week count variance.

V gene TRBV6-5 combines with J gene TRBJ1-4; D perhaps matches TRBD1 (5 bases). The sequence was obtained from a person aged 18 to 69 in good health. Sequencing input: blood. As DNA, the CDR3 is TGTGCCAGCTCAGACCGGGACCCGAGGTGGGAAAAACTGTTTTTT. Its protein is CASSDRDPRWEKLFF.